This T cell receptor beta chain was documented in a study of T cell responses to AZD1222 COVID-19 vaccine. The study's findings and limits: Nearly half of spike-specific TCRs reportedly target unmutated variant regions.

Worth noting for this clone: Antigen unknown.

Some clones are missing from TCRdb's copy, which holds only in-frame ones; the method was immunoSEQ multiplex PCR. The sample has under 200,000 clones; 70% to 90% are singletons. This TCR was recovered from an adult who received the AZD1222 COVID-19 vaccine. Sample: peripheral blood, taken 28 days after the second AZD1222 dose.

CDR3 protein: CASSTPGFTEAFF. CDR3 DNA: TGTGCCAGTAGTACCCCAGGGTTCACTGAAGCTTTCTTT. The chain couples TRBV19 to TRBJ1-1; weak D call: TRBD1 (5 bases). The CDR3 spans 13 residues. CDR1 is LNHDA and CDR2 is SQIVND in the germline V gene (reference sequence). The ends were cut back, 4 bases at V and 4 bases at J, with 10 bases in the middle. The variable domain in full, with the rest retrieved from reference TRBV19 and TRBJ1-1, is DGGITQSPKYLFRKEGQNVTLSCEQNLNHDAMYWYRQDPGQGLRLIYYSQIVNDFQKGDIAEGYSVSREKKESFPLTVTSAQKNPTAFYLCASSTPGFTEAFFGQGTRLTVV.